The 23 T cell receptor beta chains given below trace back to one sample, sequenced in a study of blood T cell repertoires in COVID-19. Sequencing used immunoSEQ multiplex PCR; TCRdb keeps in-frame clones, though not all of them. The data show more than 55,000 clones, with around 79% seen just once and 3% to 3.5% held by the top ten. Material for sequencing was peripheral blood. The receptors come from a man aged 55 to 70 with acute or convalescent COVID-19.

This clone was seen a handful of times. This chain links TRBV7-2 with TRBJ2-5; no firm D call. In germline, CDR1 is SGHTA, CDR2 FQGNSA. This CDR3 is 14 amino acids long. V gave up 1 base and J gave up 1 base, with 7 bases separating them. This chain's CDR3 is CASSLVAFQETQYF. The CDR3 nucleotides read TGTGCCAGCAGCTTAGTAGCCTTCCAAGAGACCCAGTACTTC.

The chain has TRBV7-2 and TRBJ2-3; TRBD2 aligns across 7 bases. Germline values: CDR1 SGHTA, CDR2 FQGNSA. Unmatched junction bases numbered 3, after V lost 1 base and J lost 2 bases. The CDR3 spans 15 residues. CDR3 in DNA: TGTGCCAGCAGCTTAGGACTAGCTCACACAGATACGCAGTATTTT. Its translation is CASSLGLAHTDTQYF.

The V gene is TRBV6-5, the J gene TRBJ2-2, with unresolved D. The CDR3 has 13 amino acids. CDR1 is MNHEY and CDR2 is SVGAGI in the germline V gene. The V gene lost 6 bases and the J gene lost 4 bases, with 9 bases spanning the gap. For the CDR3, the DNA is TGTGCCAGCAGCCCCCTGAGCACCGGGGAGCTGTTTTTT. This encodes CASSPLSTGELFF.

The CDR3 region is CASSAQDRNYGYTF. CDR3 nucleotide sequence: TGTGCCAGCAGCGCGCAAGACAGGAACTATGGCTACACCTTC. The chain employs TRBV5-4 and TRBJ1-2; possibly TRBD1 for D (6 bases). The V and J ends lost 4 bases and 2 bases respectively, with 12 bases between them. Looked up from germline, CDR1 is SGHNT and CDR2 is YYREEE (reference sequence). CDR3 size: 14 residues.

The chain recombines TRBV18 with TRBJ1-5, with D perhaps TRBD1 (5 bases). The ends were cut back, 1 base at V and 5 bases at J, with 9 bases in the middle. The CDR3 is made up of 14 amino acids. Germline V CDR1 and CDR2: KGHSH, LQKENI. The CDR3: CASSPLGGYQPQHF. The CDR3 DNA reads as TGTGCCAGCTCACCACTGGGGGGGTATCAGCCCCAGCATTTT.

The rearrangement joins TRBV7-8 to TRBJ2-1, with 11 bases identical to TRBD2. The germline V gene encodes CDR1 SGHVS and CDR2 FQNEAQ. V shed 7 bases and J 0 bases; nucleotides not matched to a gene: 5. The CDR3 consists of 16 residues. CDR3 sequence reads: CASMIAGGSSYNEQFF. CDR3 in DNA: TGTGCCAGCATGATAGCGGGGGGGAGCTCCTACAATGAGCAGTTCTTC.

The CDR3 protein is CASSLDRNTIYF. The CDR3 DNA follows: TGTGCCAGCAGTTTGGACAGAAACACCATATATTTT. This sequence joins TRBV28 and TRBJ1-3, with D perhaps TRBD1 (5 bases). The CDR3 length is 12 residues. Germline-derived CDR1 and CDR2 are MDHEN and SYDVKM. V was cut by 3 bases and J by 5 bases, with 5 bases left in between.

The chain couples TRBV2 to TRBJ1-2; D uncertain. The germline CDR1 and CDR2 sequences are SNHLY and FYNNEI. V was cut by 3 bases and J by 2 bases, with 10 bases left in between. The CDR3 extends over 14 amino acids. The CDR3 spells CASSDPPGNYGYTF. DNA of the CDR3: TGTGCCAGCAGTGACCCCCCAGGAAACTATGGCTACACCTTC.

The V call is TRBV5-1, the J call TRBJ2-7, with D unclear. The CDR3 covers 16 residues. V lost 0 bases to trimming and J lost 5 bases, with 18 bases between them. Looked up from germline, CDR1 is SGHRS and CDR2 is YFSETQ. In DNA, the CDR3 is TGCGCCAGCAGCTTGGGATCTTCGGCGGTGGCTAACGAGCAGTACTTC. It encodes CASSLGSSAVANEQYF. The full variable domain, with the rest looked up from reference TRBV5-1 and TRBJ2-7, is KAGVTQTPRYLIKTRGQQVTLSCSPISGHRSVSWYQQTPGQGLQFLFEYFSETQRNKGNFPGRFSGRQFSNSRSEMNVSTLELGDSALYLCASSLGSSAVANEQYFGPGTRLTVT.

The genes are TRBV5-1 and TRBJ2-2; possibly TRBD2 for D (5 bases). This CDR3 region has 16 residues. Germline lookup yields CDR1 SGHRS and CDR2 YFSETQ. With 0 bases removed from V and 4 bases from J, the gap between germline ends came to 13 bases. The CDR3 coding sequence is TGCGCCAGCAGCTTGGCCGGAAGAGGAGGCACCGGGGAGCTGTTTTTT. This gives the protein CASSLAGRGGTGELFF. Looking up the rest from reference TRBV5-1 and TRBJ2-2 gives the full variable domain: KAGVTQTPRYLIKTRGQQVTLSCSPISGHRSVSWYQQTPGQGLQFLFEYFSETQRNKGNFPGRFSGRQFSNSRSEMNVSTLELGDSALYLCASSLAGRGGTGELFFGEGSRLTVL.

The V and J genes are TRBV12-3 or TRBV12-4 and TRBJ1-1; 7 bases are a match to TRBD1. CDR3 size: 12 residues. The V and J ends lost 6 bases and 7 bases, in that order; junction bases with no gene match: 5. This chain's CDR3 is CASREGALEAFF. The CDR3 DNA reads TGTGCCAGCAGGGAGGGGGCACTTGAAGCTTTCTTT.

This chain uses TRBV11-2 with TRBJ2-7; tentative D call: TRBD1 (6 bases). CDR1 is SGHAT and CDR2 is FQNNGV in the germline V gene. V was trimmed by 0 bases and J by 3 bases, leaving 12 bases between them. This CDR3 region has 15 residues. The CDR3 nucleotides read TGTGCCAGCAGCTTAGATCGAACAGGGAACTACGAGCAGTACTTC. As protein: CASSLDRTGNYEQYF.

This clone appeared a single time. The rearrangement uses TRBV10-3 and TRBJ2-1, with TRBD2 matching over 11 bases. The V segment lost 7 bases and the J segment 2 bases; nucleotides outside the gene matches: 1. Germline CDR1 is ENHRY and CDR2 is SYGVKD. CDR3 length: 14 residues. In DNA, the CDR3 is TGTGCCATCAATAGCGGGGGGGCCTACAATGAGCAGTTCTTC. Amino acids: CAINSGGAYNEQFF.

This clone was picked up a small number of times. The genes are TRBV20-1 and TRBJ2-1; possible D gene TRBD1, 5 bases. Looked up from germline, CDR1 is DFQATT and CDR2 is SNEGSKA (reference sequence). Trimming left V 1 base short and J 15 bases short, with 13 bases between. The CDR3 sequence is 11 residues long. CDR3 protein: CSARVGGAGFF. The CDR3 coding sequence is TGCAGTGCTAGAGTCGGTGGGGCAGGGTTCTTC.

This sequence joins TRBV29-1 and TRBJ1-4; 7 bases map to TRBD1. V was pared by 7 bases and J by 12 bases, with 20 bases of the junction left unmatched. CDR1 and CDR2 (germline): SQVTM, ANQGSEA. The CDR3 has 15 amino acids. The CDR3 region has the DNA TGCAGCGCCACAAAAGGCACAGGGGCGACCGAAGAACTGTTTTTT. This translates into CSATKGTGATEELFF.

The CDR3 reads CASSEGLSLSYEQYF. The DNA of the CDR3 is TGTGCCAGCAGTGAAGGGCTGTCCCTCTCCTACGAGCAGTACTTC. V gene TRBV2 combines with J gene TRBJ2-7, with D unclear. V dropped 1 base and J dropped 0 bases, with 10 bases sitting between them. This CDR3 contains 15 residues. Looked up from germline, CDR1 is SNHLY and CDR2 is FYNNEI.

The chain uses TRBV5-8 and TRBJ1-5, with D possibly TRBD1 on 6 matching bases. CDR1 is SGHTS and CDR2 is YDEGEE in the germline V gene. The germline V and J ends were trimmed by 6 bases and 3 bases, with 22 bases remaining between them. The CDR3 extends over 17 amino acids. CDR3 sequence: CASTERQGLRSNQPQHF. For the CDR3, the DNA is TGTGCCAGCACCGAGAGGCAGGGGCTTCGATCCAATCAGCCCCAGCATTTT. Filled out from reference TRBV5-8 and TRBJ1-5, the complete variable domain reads EAGVTQSPTHLIKTRGQQATLRCSPISGHTSVYWYQQALGLGLQFLLWYDEGEERNRGNFPPRFSGRQFPNYSSELNVNALELEDSALYLCASTERQGLRSNQPQHFGDGTRLSIL.

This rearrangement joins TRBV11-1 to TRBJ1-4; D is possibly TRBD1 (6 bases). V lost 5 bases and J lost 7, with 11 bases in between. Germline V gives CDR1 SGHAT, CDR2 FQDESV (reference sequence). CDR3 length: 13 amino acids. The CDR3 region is CASSRGQTEKLFF. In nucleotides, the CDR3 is TGTGCCAGCAGCAGAGGACAGACTGAAAAACTGTTTTTT.

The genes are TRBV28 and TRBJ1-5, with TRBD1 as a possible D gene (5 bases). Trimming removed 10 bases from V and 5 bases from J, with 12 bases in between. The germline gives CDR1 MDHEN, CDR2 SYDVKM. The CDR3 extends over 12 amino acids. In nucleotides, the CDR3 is TGTGCCACTCAACCGGGGGATCAGCCCCAGCATTTT. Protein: CATQPGDQPQHF.

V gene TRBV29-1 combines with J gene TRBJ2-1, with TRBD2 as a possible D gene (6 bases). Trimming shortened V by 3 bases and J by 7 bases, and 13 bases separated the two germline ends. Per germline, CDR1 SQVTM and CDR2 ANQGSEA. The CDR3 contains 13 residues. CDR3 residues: CSVDGGVVNEQFF. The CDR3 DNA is TGCAGCGTTGACGGCGGGGTTGTGAATGAGCAGTTCTTC.

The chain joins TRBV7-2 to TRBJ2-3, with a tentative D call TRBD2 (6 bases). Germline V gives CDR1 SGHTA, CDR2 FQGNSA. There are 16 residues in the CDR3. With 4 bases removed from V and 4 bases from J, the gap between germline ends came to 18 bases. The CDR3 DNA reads TGTGCCAGCAGCTCCCACGCGGGGTCCTCCTCAGATACGCAGTATTTT. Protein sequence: CASSSHAGSSSDTQYF.

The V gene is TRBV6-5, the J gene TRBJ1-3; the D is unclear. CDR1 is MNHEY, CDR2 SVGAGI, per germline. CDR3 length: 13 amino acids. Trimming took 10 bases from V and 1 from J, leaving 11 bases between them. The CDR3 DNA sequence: TGTGCCATCGCTCGCGGATCTGGAAACACCATATATTTT. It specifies CAIARGSGNTIYF.

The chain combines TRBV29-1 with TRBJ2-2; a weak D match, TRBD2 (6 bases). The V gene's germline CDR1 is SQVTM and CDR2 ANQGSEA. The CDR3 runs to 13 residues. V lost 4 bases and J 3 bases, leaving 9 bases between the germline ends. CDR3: CSVGWGDTGELFF. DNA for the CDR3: TGCAGCGTTGGGTGGGGGGACACCGGGGAGCTGTTTTTT.